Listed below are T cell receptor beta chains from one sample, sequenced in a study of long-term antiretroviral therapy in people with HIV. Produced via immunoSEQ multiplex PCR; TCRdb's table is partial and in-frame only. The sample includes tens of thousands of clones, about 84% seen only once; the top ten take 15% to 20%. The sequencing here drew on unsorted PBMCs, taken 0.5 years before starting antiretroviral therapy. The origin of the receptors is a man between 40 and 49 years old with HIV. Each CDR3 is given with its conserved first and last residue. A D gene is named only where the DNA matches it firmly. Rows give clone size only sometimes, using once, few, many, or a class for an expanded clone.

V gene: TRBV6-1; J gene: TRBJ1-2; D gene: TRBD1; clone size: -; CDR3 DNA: TGTGCCAGCATAAGGACAGGGCAGGATGGCTACACCTTC; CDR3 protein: CASIRTGQDGYTF
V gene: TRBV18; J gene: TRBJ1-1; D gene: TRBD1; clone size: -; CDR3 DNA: TGTGCCAGCTCACTAGGGGACAGAGTGAACACTGAAGCTTTCTTT; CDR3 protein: CASSLGDRVNTEAFF
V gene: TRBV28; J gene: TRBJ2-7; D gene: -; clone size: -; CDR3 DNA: TGTGCCAGCAGTTGGGAGGACACCTACGAGCAGTACTTC; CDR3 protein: CASSWEDTYEQYF
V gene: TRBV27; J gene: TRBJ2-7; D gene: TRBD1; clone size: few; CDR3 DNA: TGTGCCAGCAGTTCGCCGGACAGGGGGGTTGGGTACGAGCAGTACTTC; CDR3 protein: CASSSPDRGVGYEQYF
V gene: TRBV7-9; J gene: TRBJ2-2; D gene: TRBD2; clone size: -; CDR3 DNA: TGTGCCAGCAGCTTTTTTACTAGCGGGGGCGCCGGGGAGCTGTTTTTT; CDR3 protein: CASSFFTSGGAGELFF
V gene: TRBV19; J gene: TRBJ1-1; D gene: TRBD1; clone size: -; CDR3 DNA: TGTGCCACCAAGCGGGACAGTGGGAACACTGAAGCTTTCTTT; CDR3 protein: CATKRDSGNTEAFF
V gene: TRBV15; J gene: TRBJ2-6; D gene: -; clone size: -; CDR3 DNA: TGTGCCACCAGCAGAGATCGGCAATCTGGGGCCAACGTCCTGACTTTC; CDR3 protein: CATSRDRQSGANVLTF
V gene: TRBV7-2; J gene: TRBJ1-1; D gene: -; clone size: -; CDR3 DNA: TGTGCCAGCAGCCCCCGATGGAGGAACACTGAAGCTTTCTTT; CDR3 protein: CASSPRWRNTEAFF
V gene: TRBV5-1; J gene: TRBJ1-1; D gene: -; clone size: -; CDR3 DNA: TGCGCCAGCAGCTTGGGAGCGAACACTGAAGCTTTCTTT; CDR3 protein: CASSLGANTEAFF
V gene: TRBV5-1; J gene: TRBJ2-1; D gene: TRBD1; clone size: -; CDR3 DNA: TGCGCCAGCAGCTTCCGGGACAGGGGTTACAATGAGCAGTTCTTC; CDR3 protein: CASSFRDRGYNEQFF
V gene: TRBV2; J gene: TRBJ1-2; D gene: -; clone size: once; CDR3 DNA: TGTGCCAGCAGGTCTCGCTCTGCGGGGCTCCTCTATGGCTACACCTTC; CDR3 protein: CASRSRSAGLLYGYTF
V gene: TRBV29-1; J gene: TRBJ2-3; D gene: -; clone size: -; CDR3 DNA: TGCAGCGTCTTGACCGGGACATCACAAAATACGCAGTATTTT; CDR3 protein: CSVLTGTSQNTQYF
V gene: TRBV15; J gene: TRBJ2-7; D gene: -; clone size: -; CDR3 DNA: TGTGCCACCAGCAGAGAGATCCTCAGCTCCTACGAGCAGTACTTC; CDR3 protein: CATSREILSSYEQYF
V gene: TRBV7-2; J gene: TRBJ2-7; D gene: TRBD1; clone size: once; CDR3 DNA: TGTGCCAGCAGCGTACAGGGGGAGAGCTACGAGCAGTACTTC; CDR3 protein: CASSVQGESYEQYF
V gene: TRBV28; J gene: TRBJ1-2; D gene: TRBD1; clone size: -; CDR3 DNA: TGTGCCAGCAGTCCCAGGACAGGCATGAGGGGCTATGGCTACACCTTC; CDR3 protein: CASSPRTGMRGYGYTF
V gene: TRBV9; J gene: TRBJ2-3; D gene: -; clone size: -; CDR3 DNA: TGTGCCAGCAGCTCCCTGCCCACCGGGGATACGCAGTATTTT; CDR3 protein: CASSSLPTGDTQYF
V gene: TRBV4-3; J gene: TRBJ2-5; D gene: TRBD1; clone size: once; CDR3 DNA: TGCGCCAGCAGCCAGGCAGACAGGGGGCGAGAGACCCAGTACTTC; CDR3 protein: CASSQADRGRETQYF
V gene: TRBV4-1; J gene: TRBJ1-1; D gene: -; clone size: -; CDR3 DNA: TGCGCCAGCAGCCAAGCAGGGAAGAACACTGAAGCTTTCTTT; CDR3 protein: CASSQAGKNTEAFF
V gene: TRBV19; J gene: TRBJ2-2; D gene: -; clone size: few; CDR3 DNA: TGTGCCAGTAGTGTGGCCCCGGGGACCGGGGAGCTGTTTTTT; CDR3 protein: CASSVAPGTGELFF
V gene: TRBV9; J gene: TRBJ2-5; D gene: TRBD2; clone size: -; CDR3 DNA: TGTGCCAGCAATCTTGGGGGTAGCGGGACTAAAGAGACCCAGTACTTC; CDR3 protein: CASNLGGSGTKETQYF
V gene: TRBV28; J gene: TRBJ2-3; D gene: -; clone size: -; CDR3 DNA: TGTGCCAGCAGTTTAGGAGGGCTAGAGGAGCCAGATACGCAGTATTTT; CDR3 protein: CASSLGGLEEPDTQYF
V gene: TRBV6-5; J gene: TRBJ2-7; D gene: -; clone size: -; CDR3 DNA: TGTGCCAGCAGACCTACAGGGAGGGCGAATTACGAGCAGTACTTC; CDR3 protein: CASRPTGRANYEQYF
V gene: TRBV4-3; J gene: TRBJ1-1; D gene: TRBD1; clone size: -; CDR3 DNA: TGCGCCAGCAGCCCGGGACAGGGTAAGGCTTTCTTT; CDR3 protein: CASSPGQGKAFF
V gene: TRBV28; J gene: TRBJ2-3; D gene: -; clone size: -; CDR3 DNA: TGTGCCAGCAGTTCCGGGTCCACAGATACGCAGTATTTT; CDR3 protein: CASSSGSTDTQYF
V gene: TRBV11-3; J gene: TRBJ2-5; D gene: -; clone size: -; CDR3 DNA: TGTGCCAGCAGCTTTGGTCGGACGGAGACCCAGTACTTC; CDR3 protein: CASSFGRTETQYF
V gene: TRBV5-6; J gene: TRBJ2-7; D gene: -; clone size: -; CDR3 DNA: TGTGCCAGCAGCTTGGAGCCCGTACTCTACGAGCAGTACTTC; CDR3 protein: CASSLEPVLYEQYF
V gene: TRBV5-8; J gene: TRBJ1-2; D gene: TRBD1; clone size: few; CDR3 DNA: TGTGCCAGCAGCTCCTCCCAACGGACAGGGGCCTATGGCTACACCTTC; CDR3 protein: CASSSSQRTGAYGYTF
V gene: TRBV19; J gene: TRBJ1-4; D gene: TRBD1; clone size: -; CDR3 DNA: TGTGCCAGTAGTGTGGACAGGGAAAAACTGTTTTTT; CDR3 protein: CASSVDREKLFF
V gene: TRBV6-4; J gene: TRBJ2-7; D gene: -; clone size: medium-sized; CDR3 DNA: TGTTACCCAAAGGAGCCAGTCTACGAGCAGTACTTC; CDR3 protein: CYPKEPVYEQYF
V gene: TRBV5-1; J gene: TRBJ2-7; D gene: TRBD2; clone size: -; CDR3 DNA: TGCGCCAGCAGCCAGGGACTAGCGGCCTACGAGCAGTACTTC; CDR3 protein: CASSQGLAAYEQYF
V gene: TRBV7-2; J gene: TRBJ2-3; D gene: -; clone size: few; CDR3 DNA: TGTGCCAGCAGCTCCCAACTTAGCCGCACAGATACGCAGTATTTT; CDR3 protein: CASSSQLSRTDTQYF
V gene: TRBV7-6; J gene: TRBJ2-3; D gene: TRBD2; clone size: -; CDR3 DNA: TGTGCCAGCAGCTTAGTAGCGGGGGCCAGCACAGATACGCAGTATTTT; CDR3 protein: CASSLVAGASTDTQYF
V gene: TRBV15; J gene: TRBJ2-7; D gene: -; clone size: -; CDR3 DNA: TGTGCCGCTGGACGATTGGGCTCCTACGAGCAGTACTTC; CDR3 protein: CAAGRLGSYEQYF
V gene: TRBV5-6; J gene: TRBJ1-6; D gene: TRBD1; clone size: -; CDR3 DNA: TGTGCCAGCAGCTTTCGACAGGGCCGGTATAATTCACCCCTCCACTTT; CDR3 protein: CASSFRQGRYNSPLHF
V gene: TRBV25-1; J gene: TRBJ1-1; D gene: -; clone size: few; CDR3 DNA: TGTGCCAGCACGGACGGCCTGAACACTGAAGCTTTCTTT; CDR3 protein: CASTDGLNTEAFF
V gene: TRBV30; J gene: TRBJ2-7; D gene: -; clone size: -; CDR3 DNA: TGTGCCTGGCAAGCGAGAAACAGATACGAGCAGTACTTC; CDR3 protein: CAWQARNRYEQYF
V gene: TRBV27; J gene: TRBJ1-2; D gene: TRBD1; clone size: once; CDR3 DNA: TGTGCCAGCAGCAACCGGGACAGGGCGGCAGGCTACACCTTC; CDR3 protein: CASSNRDRAAGYTF
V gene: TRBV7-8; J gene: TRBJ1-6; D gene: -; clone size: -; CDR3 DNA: TGTGCCAGCAGCGCCCGTACCGGGCCCCTCAATTCACCCCTCCACTTT; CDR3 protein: CASSARTGPLNSPLHF
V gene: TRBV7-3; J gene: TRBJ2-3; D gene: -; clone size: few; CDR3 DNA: TGTGCCAGCAGTTATAGCGGCACAGATACGCAGTATTTT; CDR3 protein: CASSYSGTDTQYF
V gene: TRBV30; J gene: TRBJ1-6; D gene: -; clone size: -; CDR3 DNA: TGTGCCTGGAGGGGGCTAGGAGGGTCACCCCTCCACTTT; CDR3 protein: CAWRGLGGSPLHF
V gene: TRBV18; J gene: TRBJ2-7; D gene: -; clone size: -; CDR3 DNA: TGTGCCAGCTCACCCCGCACAGCGGCGTACTCCTACGAGCAGTACTTC; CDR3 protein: CASSPRTAAYSYEQYF
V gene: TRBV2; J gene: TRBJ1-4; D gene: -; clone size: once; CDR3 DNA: TGTGCCAGCAGTGAAGACAGGGTCGGTGAAAAACTGTTTTTT; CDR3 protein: CASSEDRVGEKLFF
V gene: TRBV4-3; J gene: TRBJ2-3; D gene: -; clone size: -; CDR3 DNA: TGCGCCAGCTTGGACAGTAGCACAGATACGCAGTATTTT; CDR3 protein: CASLDSSTDTQYF
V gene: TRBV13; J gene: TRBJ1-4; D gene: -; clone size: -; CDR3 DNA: TGTGCCAGCAGCTTAACGAATGAAAAACTGTTTTTT; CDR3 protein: CASSLTNEKLFF
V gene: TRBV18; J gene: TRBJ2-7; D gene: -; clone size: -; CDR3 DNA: TGTGCCAGCTCACCAAAAGGGTCGGTCTACGAGCAGTACTTC; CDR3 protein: CASSPKGSVYEQYF
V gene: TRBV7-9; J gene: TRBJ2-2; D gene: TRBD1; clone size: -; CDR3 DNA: TGTGCCAGCAGCCGACAGGGTTTAACCGGGGAGCTGTTTTTT; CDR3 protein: CASSRQGLTGELFF